This entry lists 20 T cell receptor beta chains sequenced from one sample in a study of blood T cell repertoires in COVID-19. The method was immunoSEQ multiplex PCR; TCRdb's version includes in-frame clones alone and lacks a portion of them. The table records nearly 350,000 clones, approximately 84% of them present only once. Sequenced: PBMCs or T cells enriched from blood (not recorded which). The receptors here all came from a woman aged 25 to 45 who had recovered from COVID-19.

The gene calls are TRBV4-1 and TRBJ2-1; the D gene is possibly TRBD2 (7 bases). V lost 8 bases, J lost 5 bases, and 19 bases lay in between. Germline V gene data show CDR1 as MGHRA and CDR2 as YSYEKL. The CDR3 covers 15 residues. The CDR3 reads CASAGGAGANNEQFF. The CDR3 DNA follows: TGCGCCAGCGCTGGGGGGGCAGGGGCAAACAATGAGCAGTTCTTC.

V and J are TRBV14 and TRBJ2-7; TRBD1 matches 9 bases. The germline V gene has CDR1 SGHDN and CDR2 FVKESK. The CDR3 loop spans 13 amino acids. V shed 3 bases, J shed 6 bases, and the junction held 3 bases outside the gene matches. As DNA, the CDR3 is TGTGCCAGCAGCCACACAGGGGGCGGCGAGCAGTACTTC. It yields the protein CASSHTGGGEQYF.

This rearrangement joins TRBV30 to TRBJ1-5; D gene unclear. CDR1 is GTSNPN, CDR2 SVGIG, per germline (reference sequence). The V gene lost 1 base and the J gene lost 4 bases, with 11 bases spanning the gap. The CDR3 runs 14 residues. The CDR3 loop reads CAWSGGPYNQPQHF. The CDR3 coding sequence is TGTGCCTGGAGTGGAGGGCCCTATAATCAGCCCCAGCATTTT.

The CDR3 loop reads CASSETPGVVGGYTF. The CDR3 DNA reads as TGTGCCAGCAGTGAAACCCCAGGGGTAGTTGGTGGCTACACCTTC. The chain links TRBV6-1 to TRBJ1-2; D perhaps matches TRBD1 (6 bases). The CDR3 has 15 residues. The V gene lost 2 bases and the J gene lost 7 bases, with 17 bases spanning the gap. In germline, CDR1 is MNHNS, CDR2 SASEGT.

V is TRBV25-1 and J is TRBJ1-6; TRBD1 matches 10 bases. V was clipped by 7 bases and J by 10 bases; unmatched bases: 7. The CDR3 is made up of 14 amino acids. CDR1 is MGHDK and CDR2 is SYGVNS in the germline V gene. CDR3 nucleotides: TGTGCCAGCACCCTCGGGACAGGGGTCTCACCCCTCCACTTT. Protein product: CASTLGTGVSPLHF.

J is TRBJ1-3 and V is TRBV5-1; D is possibly TRBD1 (6 bases). Trimming removed 0 bases from V and 0 bases from J, with 13 bases in between. CDR1 and CDR2 (germline): SGHRS, YFSETQ. The CDR3 covers 17 residues. Here the CDR3 reads CASSLAGQRSSGNTIYF. The CDR3, as DNA: TGCGCCAGCAGCTTGGCAGGACAGAGGTCCTCTGGAAACACCATATATTTT.

J is TRBJ1-5 and V is TRBV7-8; D perhaps matches TRBD1 (6 bases). V lost 1 base and J 5 bases, leaving 9 bases between the germline ends. CDR1 is SGHVS and CDR2 is FQNEAQ in the germline V gene. The CDR3 loop spans 14 amino acids. CDR3 region: CASSLGTDYQPQHF. The CDR3 coding sequence is TGTGCCAGCAGCTTAGGGACAGATTATCAGCCCCAGCATTTT.

This clone was counted only a few times. This chain links TRBV2 with TRBJ2-5; 7 bases fit TRBD2. The trim removed 4 bases at V and 4 bases at J, leaving 3 bases unmatched. CDR3 size: 13 residues. The V gene's germline CDR1 is SNHLY and CDR2 FYNNEI. In DNA form, the CDR3 reads TGTGCCAGCAGTGGAGGACTAGTAGAGACCCAGTACTTC. Protein: CASSGGLVETQYF.

This clone was detected a few times. The rearrangement links TRBV28 to TRBJ2-2, with TRBD1 matching 7 bases. Trimming cost V 9 bases and J 1 base; bases outside gene matches: 2. Germline assignment: CDR1 MDHEN and CDR2 SYDVKM. The CDR3 runs to 13 residues. CDR3 nucleotides: TGTGCCAGTAGGGGGCAGAACACCGGGGAGCTGTTTTTT. Amino acid sequence: CASRGQNTGELFF.

The V gene is TRBV27, the J gene TRBJ1-2; 10 bases agree with TRBD1. Germline lookup yields CDR1 MNHEY and CDR2 SMNVEV (reference sequence). The ends lost 5 bases at V and 6 bases at J; junction bases unmatched: 18. This CDR3 region has 18 residues. In nucleotides, the CDR3 is TGTGCCAGCAGTCTTTCGCCGGGACAGGGGACTCTACGGGATGGCTACACCTTC. Protein sequence: CASSLSPGQGTLRDGYTF.

This chain uses TRBV10-3 with TRBJ2-1; 8 bases agree with TRBD2. CDR1 ENHRY and CDR2 SYGVKD come from the germline V gene. CDR3 length: 16 amino acids. Trimming removed 3 bases from V and 8 bases from J; junction bases left unmatched: 12. In DNA, the CDR3 is TGTGCCATCAGTGAATCCGGGGGGGGCTCGGGAGATGAGCAGTTCTTC. Its protein product is CAISESGGGSGDEQFF.

The chain joins TRBV6-1 to TRBJ1-2; TRBD1 aligns across 8 bases. This CDR3 region has 15 residues. Germline-derived CDR1 and CDR2 are MNHNS and SASEGT. With 3 bases clipped from V and 6 bases from J, the junction kept 9 bases outside the gene matches. Here the CDR3 reads CASSDDRGQSHGYTF. The CDR3 DNA reads as TGTGCCAGCAGTGACGACAGGGGTCAATCCCATGGCTACACCTTC.

The chain couples TRBV9 to TRBJ2-7; 9 bases are a match to TRBD1. The CDR3 extends over 15 amino acids. In germline, CDR1 is SGDLS, CDR2 YYNGEE. The V and J ends lost 2 bases and 3 bases, in that order; junction bases with no gene match: 6. The CDR3 DNA sequence: TGTGCCAGCAGCGTTAGTGGGACAGGGAGCTACGAGCAGTACTTC. Its protein product is CASSVSGTGSYEQYF.

This clone has just a few counts. The rearrangement joins TRBV28 to TRBJ1-1; D possibly corresponds to TRBD1 (6 bases). Germline CDR1 is MDHEN and CDR2 is SYDVKM. Deletions cut 10 bases from V and 1 base from J, with 13 bases between. This CDR3 has 13 amino acids. The CDR3 sequence is CATTGPSNTEAFF. The CDR3 nucleotides are TGTGCCACCACAGGGCCTTCGAACACTGAAGCTTTCTTT. Complete variable domain (other parts from reference TRBV28 and TRBJ1-1): DVKVTQSSRYLVKRTGEKVFLECVQDMDHENMFWYRQDPGLGLRLIYFSYDVKMKEKGDIPEGYSVSREKKERFSLILESASTNQTSMYLCATTGPSNTEAFFGQGTRLTVV.

V is TRBV10-1 and J is TRBJ1-1; D is ambiguous. The CDR3 has 13 amino acids. V was pared by 6 bases and J by 1 base, with 9 bases between. Germline CDR1 and CDR2: WNHNN and SYGVQD (reference sequence). Written as DNA, the CDR3 is TGCGCCAGCAGCTCTAAACCGAACACTGAAGCTTTCTTT. This sequence encodes CASSSKPNTEAFF.

The gene calls are TRBV9 and TRBJ2-3; 9 positions agree with TRBD2. The CDR3 has 15 residues. The V and J ends lost 0 bases and 6 bases, in that order; junction bases with no gene match: 5. CDR1 is SGDLS and CDR2 is YYNGEE in the germline V gene. CDR3 in amino acids: CASSVEASGEDTQYF. DNA for the CDR3: TGTGCCAGCAGCGTAGAGGCTAGCGGGGAGGATACGCAGTATTTT.

This chain links TRBV9 with TRBJ2-2, with 12 bases that match TRBD2. J gave up 7 bases and V 3 bases, and 10 bases lay outside the gene matches. The CDR3 is 17 amino acids. Germline V gene lookup returns CDR1 SGDLS and CDR2 YYNGEE. CDR3 DNA: TGTGCCAGCAGCGATTCCCTAGCGGGGGGGCCGAACGGGGAGCTGTTTTTT. It is translated as CASSDSLAGGPNGELFF.

The chain is built from TRBV6-5 and TRBJ1-3; 11 bases agree with TRBD1. Per germline, CDR1 MNHEY and CDR2 SVGAGI. The CDR3 has 15 residues. The junction had 4 bases not matched to a gene; V was cut back by 6 bases and J by 3 bases. For the CDR3, the DNA is TGTGCCAGCAGCCCGGGACAGGGGGTTGGAAACACCATATATTTT. This codes for CASSPGQGVGNTIYF.

This chain links TRBV5-5 with TRBJ1-2, with TRBD1 as a possible D gene (5 bases). The germline V gene has CDR1 SGHKS and CDR2 YYEKEE (reference sequence). CDR3 size: 14 residues. The V and J ends lost 4 bases and 1 base respectively, with 11 bases between them. CDR3 DNA sequence: TGTGCCAGCAGCATTCCGGGGGGTAACTATGGCTACACCTTC. Translated: CASSIPGGNYGYTF.

The genes are TRBV15 and TRBJ2-1; D is ambiguous. Per germline, CDR1 LNHNV and CDR2 YYDKDF (reference sequence). The CDR3 extends over 17 amino acids. The V end was cut by 0 bases, the J end by 0 bases, with 12 bases between. CDR3 sequence: CATSRDLQISSYNEQFF. Here the CDR3 DNA reads TGTGCCACCAGCAGAGATTTACAGATAAGCTCCTACAATGAGCAGTTCTTC.